Listed below are T cell receptor beta chains from one sample, sequenced in a study of vaccination effects on CD4 cells after COVID-19. Profiled with immunoSEQ multiplex PCR; TCRdb holds only in-frame clones, not every one. This sample yields approximately 15,000 clones, of which 76% are seen a single time; under 25% belongs to the top ten. For these receptors, no antigen is known. The sequences come from CD4+ T cells from PBMCs cultured with SARS-CoV-2 spike peptides, collected after COVID-19 vaccination. Source of these receptors: a human donor who had a prior SARS-CoV-2 infection. Each CDR3 is given with its conserved first and last residue. A D gene is named only where the DNA matches it firmly. Size is stated for part of the rows, as once, few or many counts, or as a class when the clone is expanded.

few | TRBJ1-6 | NA | TRBV4-1 | TGCGCCAGCAGCCCATCGGGCGGGAGCTCCTATAATTCACCCCTCCACTTT | CASSPSGGSSYNSPLHF
NA | TRBJ2-1 | NA | TRBV27 | TGTGCCAGCAGTATCAAACAGGGTTCTGAGCAGTTCTTC | CASSIKQGSEQFF
few | TRBJ1-3 | NA | TRBV12-3/TRBV12-4 | TGTGCCAGCAGTTTGCTGCGTAACACCATATATTTT | CASSLLRNTIYF
NA | TRBJ2-4 | TRBD2 | TRBV19 | TGTGCCAGTGCTAAGCGGGGGGCATTACTAGCCAAAAACATTCAGTACTTC | CASAKRGALLAKNIQYF
NA | TRBJ2-3 | NA | TRBV18 | TGTGCCAGCTCACCACCAGGCACAGATACGCAGTATTTT | CASSPPGTDTQYF
NA | TRBJ2-7 | NA | TRBV11-2 | TGTGCCAGCAGCTTACCTACCGGGACTCTACCCTACGAGCAGTACTTC | CASSLPTGTLPYEQYF
NA | TRBJ2-7 | NA | TRBV7-2 | TGTGCCAGCAGCTTAACGGTCCGGACCTACGAGCAGTACTTC | CASSLTVRTYEQYF
NA | TRBJ1-2 | TRBD1 | TRBV25-1 | TGTGCCAGCAGTCTGACAGGGTGGGACTATGGCTACACCTTC | CASSLTGWDYGYTF
NA | TRBJ2-2 | TRBD1 | TRBV24-1 | TGTGCCACCAGTGATCAGGACAGGGGTGGGACCGGGGAGCTGTTTTTT | CATSDQDRGGTGELFF
NA | TRBJ2-6 | TRBD1 | TRBV4-2 | TGTGCCAGCAGCCAGCCGTGGACAGGGGGCGCGTCTGGGGCCAACGTCCTGACTTTC | CASSQPWTGGASGANVLTF
NA | TRBJ1-2 | NA | TRBV21-1 | TGTGCCAGCAGCAAAGCTGACGGGAGCTATGGCTACACCTTC | CASSKADGSYGYTF
NA | TRBJ1-2 | NA | TRBV11-2 | TGTGCCAGCAGCCCGACAAGTGAGGCTGGCTACACCTTC | CASSPTSEAGYTF
NA | TRBJ2-3 | NA | TRBV12-3/TRBV12-4 | TGTGCCAGCAGTTCAGGGAGGCCGCAGTATTTT | CASSSGRPQYF
NA | TRBJ2-5 | TRBD2 | TRBV4-2 | TGTGCCAGCAGCCAGCATGGACGCTCGGGGGGGTACCAAGAGACCCAGTACTTC | CASSQHGRSGGYQETQYF
NA | TRBJ1-5 | NA | TRBV12-3/TRBV12-4 | TGTGCCAGCAGCCGGACAGGCAATCAGCCCCAGCATTTT | CASSRTGNQPQHF
NA | TRBJ1-2 | NA | TRBV15 | TGTGCCACGAGAAATCGGCAGTTCGACTATGGCTACACCTTC | CATRNRQFDYGYTF
NA | TRBJ2-5 | NA | TRBV7-7 | TGTGCTAGCAGCGTAGATTACGAATACCAAGAGACCCAGTACTTC | CASSVDYEYQETQYF
NA | TRBJ2-7 | NA | TRBV5-1 | TGCGCCAGCAGACAAGAATCAGAGCAGTACTTC | CASRQESEQYF
NA | TRBJ1-2 | NA | TRBV2 | TGTGCCAGCGAAGGGACTTATCGCGATACTAACTATGGCTACACCTTC | CASEGTYRDTNYGYTF
NA | TRBJ2-3 | NA | TRBV7-3 | TGTGCCAGCAGTAGGGGGGGGTCAGATACGCAGTATTTT | CASSRGGSDTQYF